The clone carrying this T cell receptor (beta chain) was counted between two and nine times. These data originate in a study of OX40 agonist ivuxolimab in advanced cancers. Germline-derived CDR1 and CDR2 are SGHTA and FQGNSA. The CDR3 runs to 15 residues. V lost 5 bases and J lost 1, with 11 bases in between. Assay used: immunoSEQ multiplex PCR; TCRdb lists only in-frame clones, some missing. The sample includes around 47,000 clones, about 80% of them seen just once. This chain uses TRBV7-2 with TRBJ2-2, with a tentative D call TRBD2 (6 bases). The sequences come from CD4+ or CD8+ T cells sorted from blood, collected in a trial of the OX40 agonist ivuxolimab. This receptor was identified in an adult with an advanced solid tumor such as melanoma, head and neck, liver or kidney cancer. In DNA, the CDR3 is TGTGCCAGCAGCCCGGGACTCCAGAACACCGGGGAGCTGTTTTTT. It yields the protein CASSPGLQNTGELFF.